The rows below give T cell receptor beta chains drawn from one sample of a study of cytomegalovirus exposure and HLA in healthy donors. Here immunoSEQ multiplex PCR was the method, and the copy in TCRdb shows in-frame clones only, minus some. In the table there are 60,000 to 85,000 clones, about 78% of which are singletons. The material sequenced was PBMCs. These receptors originate from a man between 40 and 49 years old in good health and CMV-seronegative. Both conserved end residues are part of each CDR3.

J gene: TRBJ2-2
V gene: TRBV7-6
CDR3 protein: CASSDGLAGAVNTGELFF

J gene: TRBJ1-3
V gene: TRBV2
CDR3 protein: CASTQRRTGNLSGNTIYF

J gene: TRBJ2-7
V gene: TRBV5-4
CDR3 protein: CASSRQGTYEQYF

J gene: TRBJ2-7
V gene: TRBV11-2
CDR3 protein: CASSWGLDYEQYF

J gene: TRBJ2-7
V gene: TRBV27
CDR3 protein: CASSITGSGEQYF

J gene: TRBJ2-1
V gene: TRBV6-6
CDR3 protein: CASTSSQGNSYNEQFF

J gene: TRBJ1-1
V gene: TRBV7-9
CDR3 protein: CASSPHTTNTEAFF

J gene: TRBJ1-4
V gene: TRBV4-2
CDR3 protein: CASSQAQGAPNEKLFF

J gene: TRBJ2-2
V gene: TRBV29-1
CDR3 protein: CSVGHTNTGELFF

J gene: TRBJ2-5
V gene: TRBV7-8
CDR3 protein: CASSSYREGGLETQYF

J gene: TRBJ2-1
V gene: TRBV5-1
CDR3 protein: CASSQGLAGVYNEQFF

J gene: -
V gene: TRBV25-1
CDR3 protein: CASSGAGSAGPGYEQYF

J gene: TRBJ2-1
V gene: TRBV19
CDR3 protein: CASSVTSGNLYNEQFF

J gene: TRBJ1-2
V gene: TRBV29-1
CDR3 protein: CSVDSGIRSAYGYTF

J gene: TRBJ2-7
V gene: TRBV5-4
CDR3 protein: CASSLQGGWEQYF

J gene: TRBJ2-1
V gene: TRBV6-1
CDR3 protein: CASRTRTVNEQFF

J gene: TRBJ2-7
V gene: TRBV5-8
CDR3 protein: CASSSGSLLHEQYF

J gene: TRBJ1-1
V gene: TRBV28
CDR3 protein: CATQQGAYTEAFF

J gene: TRBJ1-1
V gene: TRBV27
CDR3 protein: CASSTRGSTEAFF

J gene: TRBJ2-2
V gene: TRBV14
CDR3 protein: CASSQFLGGELFF

J gene: TRBJ2-5
V gene: TRBV5-3
CDR3 protein: CARSLYRDQETQYF

J gene: TRBJ2-7
V gene: TRBV7-2
CDR3 protein: CASSWTGQDSYEQYF

J gene: TRBJ2-3
V gene: TRBV28
CDR3 protein: CASSSLAGAGDTQYF

J gene: TRBJ1-1
V gene: TRBV7-2
CDR3 protein: CASSSQGNTEAFF

J gene: TRBJ2-5
V gene: TRBV5-1
CDR3 protein: CASSFGGLSQETQYF

J gene: TRBJ1-1
V gene: TRBV7-8
CDR3 protein: CASSLGARGNTEAFF

J gene: TRBJ2-3
V gene: TRBV7-9
CDR3 protein: CASSLSPQGIMVDTQYF

J gene: TRBJ2-3
V gene: TRBV29-1
CDR3 protein: CSVGQGYDLDTQYF

J gene: TRBJ2-2
V gene: TRBV7-9
CDR3 protein: CASSPGLAGNTGELFF

J gene: TRBJ2-3
V gene: TRBV27
CDR3 protein: CASSFDLDRRDTQYF

J gene: TRBJ1-1
V gene: TRBV6-6
CDR3 protein: CASSYSEGEAFF

J gene: TRBJ2-2
V gene: TRBV27
CDR3 protein: CASSSLGTSSPEELFF

J gene: TRBJ1-5
V gene: TRBV7-9
CDR3 protein: CASSYQGNQPQHF

J gene: TRBJ2-7
V gene: TRBV7-3
CDR3 protein: CASSPRQGESEQYF

J gene: TRBJ2-7
V gene: TRBV2
CDR3 protein: CASEGLGEQYF

J gene: TRBJ2-3
V gene: TRBV6-4
CDR3 protein: CASSELGLAGGDTQYF

J gene: TRBJ2-5
V gene: TRBV5-1
CDR3 protein: CASSTLTSGAGETQYF

J gene: TRBJ2-7
V gene: TRBV11-1
CDR3 protein: CASSGDRVGEQYF

J gene: TRBJ2-7
V gene: TRBV2
CDR3 protein: CASTASGSSYEQYF